One and the same sample provided the 23 T cell receptor beta chains below, sequenced in a study of cytomegalovirus exposure and HLA in healthy donors. The PCR was carried out with 60 Vbeta primers and 13 Jbeta primers. TCRdb's table, derived via immunoSEQ multiplex PCR, lists solely in-frame clones and lacks some. The sample includes about 160,000 clones. The sequenced sample was PBMCs. These receptors all come from a man younger than 40 in good health and CMV-seronegative.

J is TRBJ1-1 and V is TRBV9, with D perhaps TRBD1 (5 bases). The CDR3 sequence is 15 residues long. Per germline, CDR1 SGDLS and CDR2 YYNGEE. V gave up 4 bases and J gave up 1 base, with 14 bases separating them. The DNA for the CDR3 is TGTGCCAGCAGCCCCCACAGGACCCCGAACACTGAAGCTTTCTTT. Amino acid sequence: CASSPHRTPNTEAFF. The entire variable domain, with the rest obtained from reference TRBV9 and TRBJ1-1, is as follows: DSGVTQTPKHLITATGQRVTLRCSPRSGDLSVYWYQQSLDQGLQFLIQYYNGEERAKGNILERFSAQQFPDLHSELNLSSLELGDSALYFCASSPHRTPNTEAFFGQGTRLTVV.

Of note for this clone: Other DNA sequences in this sample translate to the same CDR3. The chain links TRBV5-1 to TRBJ2-1, with D possibly matching TRBD1 (6 bases). This CDR3 comprises 15 residues. The germline V and J ends were trimmed by 0 bases and 2 bases, with 9 bases remaining between them. Germline V gene data show CDR1 as SGHRS and CDR2 as YFSETQ. The CDR3 loop reads CASSLGTGPYNEQFF. The CDR3 DNA follows: TGCGCCAGCAGCTTGGGCACAGGGCCCTACAATGAGCAGTTCTTC.

The chain has TRBV4-3 and TRBJ2-2, with 8 bases aligning to TRBD1. The CDR3 runs 15 residues. The germline CDR1 and CDR2 sequences are LGHNA and YSLEER. Losses at the gene ends were 2 bases for V and 8 bases for J; bases not matched to a gene: 7. The CDR3 sequence is CASSQTTGVGGELFF. CDR3 DNA sequence: TGCGCCAGCAGCCAAACGACAGGGGTTGGAGGGGAGCTGTTTTTT.

J is TRBJ2-7 and V is TRBV6-1, with D maybe TRBD1 (6 bases). Germline V gives CDR1 MNHNS, CDR2 SASEGT. CDR3 length equals 14 residues. With 6 bases removed from V and 2 bases from J, the gap between germline ends came to 14 bases. CDR3: CASRHPGHTYEQYF. The DNA for the CDR3 is TGTGCCAGCAGACACCCGGGACATACCTACGAGCAGTACTTC.

The chain combines TRBV25-1 with TRBJ2-7, with 7 bases aligning to TRBD2. V was pared by 2 bases and J by 0 bases, with 4 bases of the junction left unmatched. The CDR3 covers 15 residues. From germline, CDR1 is MGHDK and CDR2 SYGVNS. In nucleotides, the CDR3 is TGTGCCAGCAGTGAAAGCCGGGGGGACTCCTACGAGCAGTACTTC. The encoded protein is CASSESRGDSYEQYF.

This rearrangement joins TRBV11-3 to TRBJ1-2, with D tentatively TRBD1 (5 bases). CDR1 and CDR2 from the germline V gene are SGHNT and YENEEA. V was pared by 3 bases and J by 3 bases, with 8 bases between. This CDR3 comprises 13 residues. Written as DNA, the CDR3 is TGTGCCAGCAGCTTTGGAGGGGACTATGGCTACACCTTC. Its translation: CASSFGGDYGYTF.

The genes are TRBV6-5 and TRBJ2-7; 7 bases are a match to TRBD1. CDR3 length: 12 amino acids. V lost 7 bases and J lost 5; bases outside the gene matches: 5. The V gene's germline CDR1 is MNHEY and CDR2 SVGAGI. DNA of the CDR3: TGTGCCAGCAACTCAGGGGGAAACGAGCAGTACTTC. Translated, it gives CASNSGGNEQYF.

This chain links TRBV30 with TRBJ2-3; 9 bases agree with TRBD2. The CDR3 is made up of 13 amino acids. Germline V CDR1 and CDR2: GTSNPN, SVGIG (reference sequence). Trimming took 6 bases from V and 6 from J; bases not matched to a gene: 7. The CDR3 DNA follows: TGTGCCTGCCCGACTAGCGGTGGGGATACGCAGTATTTT. Its protein product is CACPTSGGDTQYF.

The rearrangement joins TRBV5-1 to TRBJ1-2; TRBD1 might be the D (6 bases). The V gene's germline CDR1 is SGHRS and CDR2 YFSETQ. V lost 7 bases to trimming and J lost 4 bases, with 14 bases between them. The CDR3 has 13 residues. CDR3: CASGDKVGYGYTF. In DNA form, the CDR3 reads TGCGCCAGCGGGGACAAGGTGGGCTATGGCTACACCTTC.

The chain joins TRBV2 to TRBJ2-1; 12 bases match TRBD2. This CDR3 has 15 residues. From germline, CDR1 is SNHLY and CDR2 FYNNEI. V dropped 6 bases and J dropped 8; count of bases not matched to a gene: 8. The CDR3 loop reads CASRTRLAGDDEQFF. In DNA, the CDR3 is TGTGCCAGCAGAACCCGACTAGCGGGAGACGATGAGCAGTTCTTC.

The rearrangement links TRBV7-3 to TRBJ2-3, with 9 bases lining up with TRBD1. Losses at the gene ends were 3 bases for V and 5 bases for J; bases not matched to a gene: 9. Germline CDR1 and CDR2: SGHTA and FQGTGA. CDR3 length: 16 residues. The CDR3 DNA reads TGTGCCAGCAGCTTCCGGGACAGGGCGAGGGGAGATACGCAGTATTTT. Protein product: CASSFRDRARGDTQYF.

The rearrangement joins TRBV6-1 to TRBJ1-5; D gene unclear. CDR3 length equals 13 residues. Germline CDR1 reads MNHNS; CDR2 reads SASEGT. Trimming shortened V by 5 bases and J by 9 bases, and 14 bases separated the two germline ends. In DNA, the CDR3 is TGTGCCAGCAGTTCGAGGGCGGTTCGGCCCCAGCATTTT. Translating gives CASSSRAVRPQHF.

The rearrangement links TRBV6-1 to TRBJ1-4; tentative D call: TRBD1 (6 bases). This CDR3 is built from 14 residues. V lost 1 base, J lost 8 bases, and 11 bases lay in between. Germline V gene sequence: CDR1 MNHNS, CDR2 SASEGT. The CDR3 nucleotides read TGTGCCAGCAGTGAAGGGGGGCGCGAGGAAAAACTGTTTTTT. Protein: CASSEGGREEKLFF.

V usage is TRBV5-1 and J usage is TRBJ2-1, with 9 bases that match TRBD1. J gave up 10 bases and V 7 bases, and 12 bases lay outside the gene matches. The V gene's germline CDR1 is SGHRS and CDR2 YFSETQ. This CDR3 spans 14 amino acids. CDR3 nucleotide sequence: TGCGCCAGCCTTTCCCGGACAGGGGTAGGGGAGCAGTTCTTC. This gives the protein CASLSRTGVGEQFF.

The rearrangement links TRBV5-1 to TRBJ2-1, with D maybe TRBD1 (7 bases). Per the germline V gene, CDR1 is SGHRS and CDR2 is YFSETQ. The germline V and J ends were trimmed by 3 bases and 7 bases, with 23 bases remaining between them. The CDR3 length is 17 residues. CDR3 DNA sequence: TGCGCCAGCAGCTGGCAGGGGGGCGGGACTTCTCCTAATGAGCAGTTCTTC. Amino acids: CASSWQGGGTSPNEQFF.

The genes are TRBV4-2 and TRBJ2-5; the D is unclear. Germline-derived CDR1 and CDR2 are LGHNA and YNFKEQ. CDR3 size: 15 residues. Deletions cut 1 base from V and 1 base from J, with 10 bases between. CDR3 DNA: TGTGCCAGCAGCCAAGCCTCCGGTTTCCAAGAGACCCAGTACTTC. It encodes CASSQASGFQETQYF.

The CDR3 DNA reads as TGTGCCAGCGCGGACAGGGGGCTTTTACCCACCTACGAGCAGTACTTC. Translating it yields CASADRGLLPTYEQYF. The V call is TRBV6-6, the J call TRBJ2-5; 11 nucleotides line up with TRBD1. The J call may be wrong; the DNA end is better matched by TRBJ2-7. CDR3 length equals 16 residues. Germline lookup yields CDR1 MNHNY and CDR2 SVGAGI (reference sequence).

V gene TRBV2 combines with J gene TRBJ1-5; no reliable D call. V lost 6 bases and J lost 6, with 15 bases in between. CDR3 length: 14 residues. Germline assignment: CDR1 SNHLY and CDR2 FYNNEI. The CDR3 sequence: CASRRSEVIQPQHF. The CDR3 coding sequence is TGTGCCAGCAGAAGAAGTGAGGTAATTCAGCCCCAGCATTTT.

V gene TRBV5-4 combines with J gene TRBJ2-7; D is perhaps TRBD1 (6 bases). Germline V CDR1 and CDR2: SGHNT, YYREEE (reference sequence). The CDR3 is made up of 13 amino acids. V was pared by 4 bases and J by 3 bases, with 11 bases between. The CDR3 DNA sequence: TGTGCCAGCAGCCCCGGACAGTTCTACGAGCAGTACTTC. The encoded protein is CASSPGQFYEQYF.

This chain's CDR3 is CASSLSGSGVQETQYF. The CDR3 bases are TGTGCCAGCAGCTTGAGTGGTAGCGGGGTACAAGAGACCCAGTACTTC. The chain employs TRBV7-2 and TRBJ2-5, with 8 positions matching TRBD2. This CDR3 spans 16 amino acids. Germline-derived CDR1 and CDR2 are SGHTA and FQGNSA. V was pared by 3 bases and J by 2 bases, with 8 bases of the junction left unmatched.

The chain couples TRBV2 to TRBJ1-5; 7 bases are shared with TRBD1. The germline V gene has CDR1 SNHLY and CDR2 FYNNEI. The CDR3 sequence is 14 residues long. V lost 4 bases, J lost 6 bases, and 6 bases stayed unmatched. The CDR3 DNA sequence: TGTGCCAGCAGTGGACAGGGAAATACTCAGCCCCAGCATTTT. This sequence encodes CASSGQGNTQPQHF.

The chain joins TRBV7-2 to TRBJ2-1; D is unresolved. The V gene's germline CDR1 is SGHTA and CDR2 FQGNSA. Trimming shortened V by 1 base and J by 0 bases, and 16 bases separated the two germline ends. The CDR3 loop spans 18 amino acids. CDR3 bases: TGTGCCAGCAGCTTAGACCCTTTGAGGCGGTTCTCCTACAATGAGCAGTTCTTC. Amino acid sequence: CASSLDPLRRFSYNEQFF.

This chain uses TRBV15 with TRBJ2-1; no clear D. The germline gives CDR1 LNHNV, CDR2 YYDKDF (reference sequence). The length of the CDR3 is 13 residues. The V gene lost 0 bases and the J gene lost 8 bases, with 8 bases spanning the gap. The CDR3 spells CATSRDLYYEQFF. CDR3 bases: TGTGCCACCAGCAGAGATCTATATTATGAGCAGTTCTTC.